This T cell receptor (beta chain) is drawn from a study of blood T cell repertoires in COVID-19. The overall study: Material from acute and convalescent COVID-19 was sourced from the United States, Italy and Spain. Sources were T cells, B-cell-depleted T cells, or PBMCs; the material itself was cDNA or gDNA.

Profiled with immunoSEQ multiplex PCR; TCRdb holds only in-frame clones, not every one. The sample lists fewer than 200,000 clones; about 85% were seen once. The CDR3 has 11 amino acids. The V and J ends lost 3 bases and 4 bases respectively, with 3 bases between them. Germline V gene lookup returns CDR1 SGHTA and CDR2 FQGNSA. This clone was seen just once. The sample carries other DNA sequences with the same CDR3. Sequenced sample: peripheral blood. This TCR was sampled from a man aged 55 to 69 who had recovered from COVID-19. This chain links TRBV7-2 with TRBJ2-5; D not resolved. DNA of the CDR3: TGTGCCAGCAGCTTCGGAGAGACCCAGTACTTC. Its protein is CASSFGETQYF.